The rows below give T cell receptor beta chains drawn from one sample of a study of T cell repertoires in cytomegalovirus infection. TCRdb reprocessed the reads with MiXCR, giving one entry per CDR3 protein. Here the sample spans about 740,000 distinct CDR3 sequences, 35% to 45% being singletons. The specimen sequenced was PBMCs. The source of these receptors is a human donor in good health (CMV status not recorded). Some clones in this sample may be carry-over from other donors' samples. Each CDR3 is given with its conserved first and last residue. A D gene is named only where the DNA matches it firmly. Not all rows give a size; the values are once, few, many and, for expanded clones, a class.

CDR3,DNA,J,D,size,V
CASSSTGADYGYTF,TGTGCCAGCAGCTCGACAGGGGCTGACTATGGCTACACCTTC,TRBJ1-2,TRBD1,NA,TRBV28
CASRQTGTHYNEQFF,TGTGCCAGCAGACAGACAGGGACCCACTACAATGAGCAGTTCTTC,TRBJ2-1,TRBD1,NA,TRBV12-3/TRBV12-4
CASSWEKGEPYNEQFF,TGTGCCAGCAGCTGGGAAAAGGGGGAACCCTACAATGAGCAGTTCTTC,TRBJ2-1,NA,few,TRBV5-5
CASSITGTGANVLTF,TGTGCCAGTAGTATTACAGGGACCGGGGCCAACGTCCTGACTTTC,TRBJ2-6,NA,NA,TRBV19
CASSPHRTVFNTEAFF,TGTGCCAGCAGCCCACACCGGACAGTGTTTAACACTGAAGCTTTCTTT,TRBJ1-1,NA,NA,TRBV7-2
CAGSFGWMNTEAFF,TGTGCCGGCTCCTTCGGCTGGATGAACACTGAAGCTTTCTTT,TRBJ1-1,NA,few,TRBV28
CATSRVTGVHGTEAFF,TGTGCCACCAGCAGAGTAACAGGGGTTCACGGCACTGAAGCTTTCTTT,TRBJ1-1,TRBD1,NA,TRBV15
CASSLGAVSGANVLTF,TGTGCCAGCAGCCTAGGGGCGGTCTCTGGGGCCAACGTCCTGACTTTC,TRBJ2-6,NA,NA,TRBV28
CASRSTGGSHTGELFF,TGTGCCAGCAGATCGACAGGGGGGTCGCACACCGGGGAGCTGTTTTTT,TRBJ2-2,TRBD1,NA,TRBV5-8
CASSYDRNQPQHF,TGTGCCAGCAGTTACGACCGCAATCAGCCCCAGCATTTT,TRBJ1-5,NA,few,TRBV6-8
CATSRGLGGTDTQYF,TGTGCCACCAGCAGAGGGTTGGGGGGCACAGATACGCAGTATTTT,TRBJ2-3,NA,NA,TRBV15
CASSYFRGGTEAFF,TGTGCCAGCAGCTATTTCCGGGGAGGCACTGAAGCTTTCTTT,TRBJ1-1,NA,NA,TRBV7-9
CATPSDRDAGEQYF,TGTGCCACCCCTTCAGACAGGGACGCGGGCGAGCAGTACTTC,TRBJ2-7,TRBD1,NA,TRBV7-9
CASSSDRARTNSPLHF,TGTGCCAGCAGCTCTGACAGGGCCCGAACTAATTCACCCCTCCACTTT,TRBJ1-6,TRBD1,many,TRBV7-2
CASSSKDTSSDTQYF,TGTGCCAGCAGCTCCAAGGATACCAGCTCAGATACGCAGTATTTT,TRBJ2-3,NA,NA,TRBV7-6
CASSLAGGTSGSKNIQYF,TGTGCCAGCAGCTTAGCAGGGGGGACTAGCGGGAGTAAAAACATTCAGTACTTC,TRBJ2-4,TRBD2,few,TRBV7-9
CASSLSSRLRGNEKLFF,TGTGCCAGCAGTTTATCTTCTCGGCTCAGGGGGAATGAAAAACTGTTTTTT,TRBJ1-4,TRBD1,many,TRBV27
CASSFSGRPQNYGYTF,TGTGCCAGCAGTTTTTCAGGGCGCCCGCAAAACTATGGCTACACCTTC,TRBJ1-2,NA,NA,TRBV28
CASSQGGISPLHF,TGTGCCAGCAGCCAAGGGGGGATTTCACCCCTCCACTTT,TRBJ1-6,NA,NA,TRBV28
CASSAQLTVQETQYF,TGTGCCAGCAGCGCCCAGTTGACAGTCCAAGAGACCCAGTACTTC,TRBJ2-5,NA,once,TRBV9
CSAREPGVYSEAFF,TGCAGTGCTAGAGAGCCGGGTGTGTATAGTGAAGCTTTCTTT,TRBJ1-1,NA,NA,TRBV20-1
CATSAPGSSGANVLTF,TGTGCCACCAGTGCTCCGGGATCCTCTGGGGCCAACGTCCTGACTTTC,TRBJ2-6,NA,NA,TRBV24-1
CASSLVPNEQFF,TGTGCCAGCAGCTTGGTCCCCAATGAGCAGTTCTTC,TRBJ2-1,NA,many,TRBV7-8
CASSPILGGNTEAFF,TGTGCCAGCAGTCCCATTCTGGGGGGGAACACTGAAGCTTTCTTT,TRBJ1-1,NA,few,TRBV28
CATAGQGPGEQYF,TGTGCCACAGCGGGCCAGGGGCCCGGCGAGCAGTACTTC,TRBJ2-7,NA,few,TRBV6-5
CASNPRGLLSYNEQFF,TGTGCCAGCAACCCTAGGGGACTACTCTCCTACAATGAGCAGTTCTTC,TRBJ2-1,TRBD2,few,TRBV7-2